These 2 T cell receptor beta chains share one sample of origin, sequenced in a study of cytomegalovirus exposure and HLA in healthy donors. PCR employed 60 Vbeta and 13 Jbeta primers. TCRdb's copy holds only in-frame clones and misses some; the assay was immunoSEQ multiplex PCR. Counted here are about 130,000 clones, 80% occurring once; the ten biggest clones make up around 8.9%. Sequencing input: PBMCs. These receptors were taken from a young man in good health and CMV-seropositive.

This clone has only one observation. The chain uses TRBV7-3 and TRBJ1-2, with D perhaps TRBD1 (6 bases). Looked up from germline, CDR1 is SGHTA and CDR2 is FQGTGA. The CDR3 totals 13 residues. Trimming removed 1 base at V and 5 bases at J, with 8 bases between. The CDR3 coding sequence is TGTGCCAGCAGCTTAATGCAGGGGTATGGCTACACCTTC. Amino acid sequence: CASSLMQGYGYTF.

The V gene is TRBV6-5, the J gene TRBJ1-2; 9 bases line up with TRBD1. CDR3 length: 15 amino acids. Germline V gives CDR1 MNHEY, CDR2 SVGAGI. After removal of 6 bases from V and 7 bases from J, the junction contained 12 bases not matched to a gene. The CDR3 DNA reads as TGTGCCAGCAGGCAGTACGAACAGGGGGCGATTGGCTACACCTTC. It encodes CASRQYEQGAIGYTF.